Detailed here is one T cell receptor (beta chain). The CDR3 extends over 15 amino acids. Trimming cost V 4 bases and J 7 bases; bases outside gene matches: 6. Germline V gives CDR1 SGHVS, CDR2 FNYEAQ. This record comes from a study of molecular identifiers for immune sequencing clone quantification. TCRdb itself ran the PCR reads through MiXCR, one entry per CDR3 protein. The data show some 100,000 distinct CDR3 sequences, roughly 38% seen once. The sequenced material came from naive CD8+ T cells from blood, with Jurkat cell RNA spiked in. The subset is: FACS-sorted CD8+CD4-CCR7+CD45RA+ naive T cells. The TCR sequence derives from a human donor in good health. Some libraries in this study had Jurkat cell RNA spiked in. This chain links TRBV7-6 with TRBJ2-4; 11 bases fit TRBD2. CDR3 nucleotides: TGTGCCAGCAGCTACGCTAGCGGGAGGTGGAACATTCAGTACTTC. It yields the protein CASSYASGRWNIQYF.